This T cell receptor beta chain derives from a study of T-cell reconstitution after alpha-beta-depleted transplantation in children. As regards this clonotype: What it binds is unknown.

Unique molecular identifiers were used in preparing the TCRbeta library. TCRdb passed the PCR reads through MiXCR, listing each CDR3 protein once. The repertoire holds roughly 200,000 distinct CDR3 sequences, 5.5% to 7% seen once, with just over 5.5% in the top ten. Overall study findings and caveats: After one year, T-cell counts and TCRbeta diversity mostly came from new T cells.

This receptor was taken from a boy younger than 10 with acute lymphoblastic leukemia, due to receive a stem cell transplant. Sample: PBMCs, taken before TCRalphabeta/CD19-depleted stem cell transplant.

CDR3 nucleotide sequence: TGTGCCAGCAGACCGAGCGGGAACTCCTACAATGAGCAGTTCTTC. Its protein product is CASRPSGNSYNEQFF. This chain joins TRBV11-2 and TRBJ2-1, with 7 bases lining up with TRBD2. J gave up 0 bases and V 6 bases, and 5 bases lay outside the gene matches. The CDR3 is 15 residues long. The germline V gene has CDR1 SGHAT and CDR2 FQNNGV.